What follows are 15 T cell receptor beta chains derived from one specimen sequenced in a study of cytomegalovirus exposure and HLA in healthy donors. Repertoires were generated with immunoSEQ multiplex PCR, while TCRdb's copy carries only in-frame clones and drops some. This sample has 56,000 or so clones; around 93% occur once, and the top ten carry 1.5% to 2%. Source material: PBMCs. Source of these receptors: a woman aged 18-30 years in good health and CMV-seropositive.

The chain joins TRBV10-1 to TRBJ2-3; the D gene is possibly TRBD1 (6 bases). The V end lost 4 bases, the J end lost 0 bases, and 11 bases lay between the germline ends. Germline CDR1 WNHNN, CDR2 SYGVQD (reference sequence). CDR3 length equals 15 residues. In DNA, the CDR3 is TGCGCCAGCAGTGCGGACAGCCCCAGCACAGATACGCAGTATTTT. This gives the protein CASSADSPSTDTQYF.

This CDR3 is CASSGQGRSGANVLTF. The CDR3 bases are TGTGCCAGCTCCGGACAGGGACGCTCTGGGGCCAACGTCCTGACTTTC. The chain has TRBV27 and TRBJ2-6; TRBD1 aligns across 8 bases. Germline V gene lookup returns CDR1 MNHEY and CDR2 SMNVEV (reference sequence). The CDR3 is 16 amino acids. The ends lost 8 bases at V and 0 bases at J; junction bases unmatched: 6.

V gene TRBV6-6 combines with J gene TRBJ1-6; D remains ambiguous. V was shortened by 7 bases and J by 8 bases, with 6 bases between the two germline ends. Germline V gives CDR1 MNHNY, CDR2 SVGAGI (reference sequence). The CDR3 length is 11 residues. CDR3 sequence: CASTTDSPLHF. The CDR3 nucleotides read TGTGCCAGCACCACGGATTCACCCCTCCACTTT.

There are a few counts of this clone. This chain joins TRBV2 and TRBJ1-1; the match to TRBD1 covers 7 bases. The V gene's germline CDR1 is SNHLY and CDR2 FYNNEI. The CDR3 loop spans 11 amino acids. V lost 7 bases to trimming and J lost 8 bases; unmatched junction nucleotides: 4. The CDR3 is CASMGQWEAFF. The CDR3 coding sequence is TGTGCCAGCATGGGACAGTGGGAAGCTTTCTTT. Using reference TRBV2 and TRBJ1-1 for the parts outside the CDR3, the full variable domain is EPEVTQTPSHQVTQMGQEVILRCVPISNHLYFYWYRQILGQKVEFLVSFYNNEISEKSEIFDDQFSVERPDGSNFTLKIRSTKLEDSAMYFCASMGQWEAFFGQGTRLTVV.

The chain has TRBV7-3 and TRBJ2-7, with 7 bases lining up with TRBD1. Germline-derived CDR1 and CDR2 are SGHTA and FQGTGA. V trimming: 8 bases; J trimming: 2 bases; junction bases outside the gene matches: 6. This CDR3 has 13 amino acids. CDR3 region: CASSQGDTYEQYF. CDR3 nucleotides: TGTGCCAGCTCGCAGGGGGACACCTACGAGCAGTACTTC.

The V call is TRBV29-1, the J call TRBJ1-1, with unresolved D. CDR3 length: 12 residues. V was clipped by 7 bases and J by 2 bases, with 11 bases between them. CDR1 is SQVTM and CDR2 is ANQGSEA in the germline V gene. Written as DNA, the CDR3 is TGCAGCGGAGCTACTGGTAACACTGAAGCTTTCTTT. Translating it yields CSGATGNTEAFF.

This chain links TRBV15 with TRBJ2-4, with TRBD2 identical over 7 bases. V was clipped by 9 bases and J by 5 bases; unmatched bases: 4. The germline CDR1 and CDR2 sequences are LNHNV and YYDKDF (reference sequence). This CDR3 spans 12 amino acids. The CDR3 is CATSGGENIQYF. Written as DNA, the CDR3 is TGTGCCACAAGTGGGGGGGAAAACATTCAGTACTTC.

J is TRBJ2-2 and V is TRBV9, with D tentatively TRBD1 (5 bases). The CDR3 length is 16 residues. Per the germline V gene, CDR1 is SGDLS and CDR2 is YYNGEE. Deletions cut 4 bases from V and 0 bases from J, with 13 bases between. The CDR3 loop reads CASSPVGQANTGELFF. The CDR3 DNA follows: TGTGCCAGCAGCCCGGTGGGGCAGGCGAACACCGGGGAGCTGTTTTTT.

The rearrangement uses TRBV28 and TRBJ2-3; 10 nucleotides line up with TRBD2. V was pared by 6 bases and J by 1 base, with 4 bases of the junction left unmatched. The germline gives CDR1 MDHEN, CDR2 SYDVKM. The CDR3 is 15 residues long. The CDR3 region is CASSNSGGGTDTQYF. CDR3 nucleotide sequence: TGTGCCAGCAGCAACAGCGGGGGGGGCACAGATACGCAGTATTTT.

This clone was recorded only once. The chain carries TRBV4-3 and TRBJ2-1, with 9 bases that match TRBD2. This CDR3 has 18 amino acids. Germline CDR1 is LGHNA and CDR2 is YSLEER. The V and J ends lost 4 bases and 6 bases, in that order; junction bases with no gene match: 16. CDR3 coding DNA: TGCGCCAGCAGCCGCAATTTTGCGCGGGGGGGGCCCAGCAATGAGCAGTTCTTC. It encodes CASSRNFARGGPSNEQFF.

The chain employs TRBV15 and TRBJ2-7; weak D call: TRBD1 (5 bases). With 0 bases removed from V and 1 base from J, the gap between germline ends came to 7 bases. This CDR3 has 14 amino acids. The germline V gene has CDR1 LNHNV and CDR2 YYDKDF (reference sequence). In DNA, the CDR3 is TGTGCCACCAGCAGAGATCCAGGGTCCTACGAGCAGTACTTC. It codes for CATSRDPGSYEQYF.

In DNA form, the CDR3 reads TGCAGCGTTCGTACTAACTATGGCTACACCTTC. Its translation: CSVRTNYGYTF. The chain uses TRBV29-1 and TRBJ1-2; no firm D call. The ends were cut back, 5 bases at V and 0 bases at J, with 4 bases in the middle. The CDR3 sequence is 11 residues long. Germline V gene sequence: CDR1 SQVTM, CDR2 ANQGSEA.

The gene calls are TRBV29-1 and TRBJ2-7; the match to TRBD1 covers 9 bases. The CDR3 spans 13 residues. The J segment lost 0 bases and the V segment lost 6 bases, leaving 3 bases of the junction unmatched. Per the germline V gene, CDR1 is SQVTM and CDR2 is ANQGSEA. CDR3 nucleotides: TGCAGCGTCGGGACAGGGAACTCCTACGAGCAGTACTTC. Amino acids: CSVGTGNSYEQYF.

This clone is a singleton in its sample. The chain links TRBV15 to TRBJ2-1, with D maybe TRBD1 (5 bases). This CDR3 has 13 residues. V shed 5 bases and J shed 2 bases, with 7 bases lying between them. The germline CDR1 and CDR2 sequences are LNHNV and YYDKDF (reference sequence). Here the CDR3 reads CATSVDTYNEQFF. Written as DNA, the CDR3 is TGTGCCACCAGCGTGGACACCTACAATGAGCAGTTCTTC.

The gene calls are TRBV14 and TRBJ2-7; 8 nucleotides match TRBD2. The CDR3 length is 16 residues. Germline V gene sequence: CDR1 SGHDN, CDR2 FVKESK. V was clipped by 0 bases and J by 4 bases; unmatched bases: 8. The CDR3 here is CASSQDSSGGPYEQYF. The CDR3 region has the DNA TGTGCCAGCAGCCAAGATTCGTCGGGGGGGCCTTACGAGCAGTACTTC.